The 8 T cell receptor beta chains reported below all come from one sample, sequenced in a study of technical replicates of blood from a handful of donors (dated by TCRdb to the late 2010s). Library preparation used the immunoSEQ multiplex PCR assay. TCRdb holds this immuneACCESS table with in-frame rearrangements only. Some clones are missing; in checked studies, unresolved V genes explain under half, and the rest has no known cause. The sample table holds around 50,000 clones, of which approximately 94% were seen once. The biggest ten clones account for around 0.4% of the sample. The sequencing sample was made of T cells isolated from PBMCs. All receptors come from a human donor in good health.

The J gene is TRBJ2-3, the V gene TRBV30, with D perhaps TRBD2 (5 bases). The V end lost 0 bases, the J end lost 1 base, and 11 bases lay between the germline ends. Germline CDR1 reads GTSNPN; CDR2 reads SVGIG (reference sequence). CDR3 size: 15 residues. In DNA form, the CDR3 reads TGTGCCTGGAGTGTATCATTGGGAGGCACAGATACGCAGTATTTT. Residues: CAWSVSLGGTDTQYF. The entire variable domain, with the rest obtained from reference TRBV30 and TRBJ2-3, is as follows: SQTIHQWPATLVQPVGSPLSLECTVEGTSNPNLYWYRQAAGRGLQLLFYSVGIGQISSEVPQNLSASRPQDRQFILSSKKLLLSDSGFYLCAWSVSLGGTDTQYFGPGTRLTVL.

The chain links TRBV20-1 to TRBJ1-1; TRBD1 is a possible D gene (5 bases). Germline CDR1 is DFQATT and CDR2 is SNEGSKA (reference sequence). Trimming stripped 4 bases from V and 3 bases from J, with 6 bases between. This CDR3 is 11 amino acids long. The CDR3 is CSATGHTEAFF. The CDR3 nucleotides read TGCAGTGCTACAGGGCACACTGAAGCTTTCTTT.

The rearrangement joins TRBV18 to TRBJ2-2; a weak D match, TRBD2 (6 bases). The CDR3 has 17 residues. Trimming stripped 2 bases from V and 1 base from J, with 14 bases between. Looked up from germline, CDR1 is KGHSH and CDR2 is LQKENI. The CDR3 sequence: CASSPVGGRLNTGELFF. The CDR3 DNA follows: TGTGCCAGCTCACCAGTAGGAGGGAGGCTGAACACCGGGGAGCTGTTTTTT.

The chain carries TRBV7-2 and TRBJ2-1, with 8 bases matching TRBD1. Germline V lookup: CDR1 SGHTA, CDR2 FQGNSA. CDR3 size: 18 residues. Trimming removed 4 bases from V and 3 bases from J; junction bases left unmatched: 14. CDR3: CASSSAPPGTGHYNEQFF. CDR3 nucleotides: TGTGCCAGCAGCTCCGCCCCCCCCGGGACAGGCCACTACAATGAGCAGTTCTTC. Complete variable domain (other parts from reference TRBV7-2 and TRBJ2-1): GAGVSQSPSNKVTEKGKDVELRCDPISGHTALYWYRQSLGQGLEFLIYFQGNSAPDKSGLPSDRFSAERTGGSVSTLTIQRTQQEDSAVYLCASSSAPPGTGHYNEQFFGPGTRLTVL.

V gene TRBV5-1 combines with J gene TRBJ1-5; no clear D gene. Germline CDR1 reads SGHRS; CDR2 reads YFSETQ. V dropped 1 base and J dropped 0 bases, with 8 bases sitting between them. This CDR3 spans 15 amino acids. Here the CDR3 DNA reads TGCGCCAGCAGCTTGTTTACGGGTAGCAATCAGCCCCAGCATTTT. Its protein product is CASSLFTGSNQPQHF.

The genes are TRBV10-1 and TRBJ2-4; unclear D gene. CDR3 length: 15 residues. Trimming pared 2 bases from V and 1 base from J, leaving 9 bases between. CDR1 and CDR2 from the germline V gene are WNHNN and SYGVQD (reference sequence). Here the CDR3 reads CASSEAGKAKNIQYF. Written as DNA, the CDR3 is TGCGCCAGCAGTGAGGCAGGCAAGGCCAAAAACATTCAGTACTTC.

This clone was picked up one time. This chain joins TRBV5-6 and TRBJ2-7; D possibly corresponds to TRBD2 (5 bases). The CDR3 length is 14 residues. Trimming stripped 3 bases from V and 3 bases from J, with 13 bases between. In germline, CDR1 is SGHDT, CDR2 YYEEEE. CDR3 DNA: TGTGCCAGCAGCTACGGACTGAGAGACTACGAGCAGTACTTC. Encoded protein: CASSYGLRDYEQYF.

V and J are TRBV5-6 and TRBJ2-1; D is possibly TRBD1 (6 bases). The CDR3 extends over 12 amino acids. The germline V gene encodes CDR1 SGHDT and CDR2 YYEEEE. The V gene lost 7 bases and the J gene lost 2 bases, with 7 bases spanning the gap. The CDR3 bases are TGTGCCAGCGGGACACCCTACAATGAGCAGTTCTTC. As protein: CASGTPYNEQFF. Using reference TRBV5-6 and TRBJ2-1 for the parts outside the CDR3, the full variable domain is DAGVTQSPTHLIKTRGQQVTLRCSPKSGHDTVSWYQQALGQGPQFIFQYYEEEERQRGNFPDRFSGHQFPNYSSELNVNALLLGDSALYLCASGTPYNEQFFGPGTRLTVL.